What follows are 9 T cell receptor beta chains derived from one specimen sequenced in a study of blood T cells in healthy people across ages. Primed by a sample-barcoded 5' primer and a J-beta primer mix, a second PCR proceeded for about 7 to 12 cycles. TCRdb used MiXCR to reprocess the 5' RACE reads, holding one entry per CDR3 protein. The table includes about 400,000 distinct CDR3 sequences, roughly half detected once. Material: blood. Receptors originate from a man between 60 and 75 years old in good health.

This clonotype came up many times. V is TRBV20-1 and J is TRBJ1-2; D unresolved. The CDR3 is made up of 11 amino acids. The V end lost 5 bases, the J end lost 0 bases, and 4 bases lay between the germline ends. Germline CDR1 is DFQATT and CDR2 is SNEGSKA (reference sequence). DNA of the CDR3: TGCAGTGCTCACGCTAACTATGGCTACACCTTC. Translation: CSAHANYGYTF.

CDR3 loop: CASSQGRTQETQYF. CDR3 DNA sequence: TGTGCCAGCTCCCAAGGACGGACCCAAGAGACCCAGTACTTC. V is TRBV18 and J is TRBJ2-5; unclear D gene. Trimming removed 6 bases from V and 1 base from J, with 12 bases in between. CDR1 is KGHSH and CDR2 is LQKENI in the germline V gene. The CDR3 runs to 14 residues.

CDR3 nucleotide sequence: TGCAGCGTGGAGAGACTACCCAGCTCCTACAATGAGCAGTTCTTC. This encodes CSVERLPSSYNEQFF. The genes are TRBV29-1 and TRBJ2-1; D might be TRBD2 (5 bases). The CDR3 length is 15 residues. In germline, CDR1 is SQVTM, CDR2 ANQGSEA. V was clipped by 6 bases and J by 0 bases, with 15 bases between them.

V is TRBV11-2 and J is TRBJ2-7; the D is unclear. The CDR3 is 14 amino acids. Trimming cost V 9 bases and J 0 bases, with 15 bases left between them. Germline CDR1 and CDR2: SGHAT and FQNNGV. CDR3 in DNA: TGTGCCAGTAGCACCACGGCCCCCTCCTACGAGCAGTACTTC. Amino acids: CASSTTAPSYEQYF.

V and J are TRBV5-1 and TRBJ2-7; a possible D gene is TRBD1 (5 bases). The end of the DNA fits TRBJ2-5 better, so the J call may be wrong. CDR3 length: 15 residues. Germline V gives CDR1 SGHRS, CDR2 YFSETQ. The CDR3 loop is CASSPTSTARETQYF. In DNA form, the CDR3 reads TGCGCCAGCAGCCCGACATCGACAGCGCGAGAGACCCAGTACTTC.

This clonotype showed up just a few times. This chain uses TRBV20-1 with TRBJ2-7; the D call may be TRBD1 or TRBD2 (5 bases each). Germline CDR1 reads DFQATT; CDR2 reads SNEGSKA (reference sequence). The CDR3 is 13 amino acids. Trimming removed 6 bases at V and 3 bases at J, with 15 bases between. CDR3 loop: CSAQPGPVYEQYF. CDR3 bases: TGCAGTGCCCAACCGGGACCGGTCTACGAGCAGTACTTC.

This clonotype was detected only a few times. The chain couples TRBV28 to TRBJ2-1, with D uncertain. The CDR3 runs 11 residues. Germline V gives CDR1 MDHEN, CDR2 SYDVKM. Trimming removed 6 bases from V and 6 bases from J, with 6 bases in between. The CDR3 DNA reads as TGTGCCAGCAGGGTTTTCAATGAGCAGTTCTTC. This translates into CASRVFNEQFF. Full variable domain (missing parts from reference TRBV28 and TRBJ2-1): DVKVTQSSRYLVKRTGEKVFLECVQDMDHENMFWYRQDPGLGLRLIYFSYDVKMKEKGDIPEGYSVSREKKERFSLILESASTNQTSMYLCASRVFNEQFFGPGTRLTVL.

The chain links TRBV6-2 or TRBV6-3 to TRBJ2-1, with D possibly matching TRBD2 (5 bases). This CDR3 spans 15 amino acids. The V and J ends lost 0 bases and 2 bases respectively, with 8 bases between them. Germline V CDR1 and CDR2: MNHEY, SVGEGT. The CDR3 sequence: CASSYSRTPYNEQFF. CDR3 coding DNA: TGTGCCAGCAGTTACTCTCGGACTCCCTACAATGAGCAGTTCTTC.

The V and J genes are TRBV9 and TRBJ2-7, with no clear D. Germline lookup yields CDR1 SGDLS and CDR2 YYNGEE. The V end was cut by 4 bases, the J end by 7 bases, with 18 bases between. The CDR3 length is 14 residues. The CDR3 region is CASSPGVGFDEQYF. In DNA form, the CDR3 reads TGTGCCAGCAGCCCTGGGGTGGGGTTCGATGAGCAGTACTTC.